This T cell receptor (beta chain) was identified during a study of OX40 agonist ivuxolimab in advanced cancers. Regarding the study as a whole: The study found that CD8+ T cells averaged more expanded clones than CD4+.

The CDR3 contains 19 residues. With 1 base removed from V and 0 bases from J, the gap between germline ends came to 22 bases. The germline V gene has CDR1 SGHDN and CDR2 FVKESK. The table came from immunoSEQ multiplex PCR; TCRdb's copy has only in-frame clones and leaves some out. There are roughly 64,000 clones in the sample; around 80% occur only once, and around 5% lies in the top ten. For this clone: The target antigen is unknown.

The gene calls are TRBV14 and TRBJ2-7, with D possibly being TRBD1 or TRBD2 (6 bases each). The receptor was isolated from an adult with an advanced solid tumor such as melanoma, head and neck, liver or kidney cancer. Sequencing used CD4+ or CD8+ T cells sorted from blood, obtained in a trial of the OX40 agonist ivuxolimab. DNA of the CDR3: TGTGCCAGCAGCCAAGTGGGGCTCTACGGAGGGGGGATCTCCTACGAGCAGTACTTC. Amino acids: CASSQVGLYGGGISYEQYF.